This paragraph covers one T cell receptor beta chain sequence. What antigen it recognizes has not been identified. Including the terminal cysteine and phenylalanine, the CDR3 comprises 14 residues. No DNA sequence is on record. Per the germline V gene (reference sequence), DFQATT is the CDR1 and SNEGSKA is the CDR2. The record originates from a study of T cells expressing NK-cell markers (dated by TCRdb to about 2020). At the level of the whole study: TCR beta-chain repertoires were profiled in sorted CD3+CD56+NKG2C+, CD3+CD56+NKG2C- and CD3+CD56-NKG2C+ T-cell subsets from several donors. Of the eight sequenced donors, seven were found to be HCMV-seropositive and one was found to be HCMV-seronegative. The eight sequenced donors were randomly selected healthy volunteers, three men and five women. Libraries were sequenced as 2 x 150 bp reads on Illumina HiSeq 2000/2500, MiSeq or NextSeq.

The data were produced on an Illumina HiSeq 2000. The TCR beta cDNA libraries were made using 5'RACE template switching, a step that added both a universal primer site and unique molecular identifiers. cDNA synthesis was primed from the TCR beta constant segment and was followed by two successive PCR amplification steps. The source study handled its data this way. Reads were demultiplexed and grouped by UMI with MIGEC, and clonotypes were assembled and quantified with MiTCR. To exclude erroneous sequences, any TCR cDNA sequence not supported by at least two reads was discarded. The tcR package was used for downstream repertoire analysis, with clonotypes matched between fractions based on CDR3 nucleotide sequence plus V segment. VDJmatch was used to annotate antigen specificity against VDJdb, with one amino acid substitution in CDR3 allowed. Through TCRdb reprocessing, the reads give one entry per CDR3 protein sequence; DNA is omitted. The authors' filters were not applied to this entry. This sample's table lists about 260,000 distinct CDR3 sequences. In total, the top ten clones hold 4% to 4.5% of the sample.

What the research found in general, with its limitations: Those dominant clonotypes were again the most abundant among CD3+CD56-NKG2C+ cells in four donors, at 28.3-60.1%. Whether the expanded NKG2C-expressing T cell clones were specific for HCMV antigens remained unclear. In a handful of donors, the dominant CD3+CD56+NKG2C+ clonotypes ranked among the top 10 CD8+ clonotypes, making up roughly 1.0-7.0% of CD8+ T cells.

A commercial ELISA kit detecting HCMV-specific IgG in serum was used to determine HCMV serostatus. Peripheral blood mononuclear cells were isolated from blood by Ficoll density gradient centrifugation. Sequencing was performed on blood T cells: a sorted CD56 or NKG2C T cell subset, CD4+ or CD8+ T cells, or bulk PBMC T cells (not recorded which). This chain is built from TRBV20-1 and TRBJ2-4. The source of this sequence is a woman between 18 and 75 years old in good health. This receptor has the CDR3 CSAGLDLTKNIQYF.